These 8 T cell receptor beta chains were all obtained from the same sample, sequenced in a study of cytomegalovirus exposure and HLA in healthy donors. With 60 Vbeta and 13 Jbeta primers, the PCR was carried out. Clones were sequenced by immunoSEQ multiplex PCR, and TCRdb holds only the in-frame ones, with some missing. Of roughly 180,000 clones listed, approximately 80% are singletons. The sequencing input was PBMCs. The receptors derive from a female donor in good health and CMV-seronegative.

The chain has TRBV7-2 and TRBJ1-6, with a tentative D call TRBD1 (5 bases). Germline V CDR1 and CDR2: SGHTA, FQGNSA. V was trimmed by 5 bases and J by 4 bases, leaving 9 bases between them. There are 14 residues in the CDR3. CDR3 DNA: TGTGCCAGCAGCCGTAGGGGTTATAATTCACCCCTCCACTTT. This sequence encodes CASSRRGYNSPLHF.

The chain carries TRBV7-9 and TRBJ2-7, with TRBD1 as a possible D gene (5 bases). The CDR3 loop spans 14 amino acids. V was clipped by 4 bases and J by 1 base, with 11 bases between them. Looked up from germline, CDR1 is SEHNR and CDR2 is FQNEAQ (reference sequence). In nucleotides, the CDR3 is TGTGCCAGCAGCTCACCGACAGATTCCTACGAGCAGTACTTC. Its protein product is CASSSPTDSYEQYF.

This sequence joins TRBV5-1 and TRBJ2-5; 7 nucleotides align to TRBD2. The ends lost 4 bases at V and 5 bases at J; junction bases unmatched: 14. The CDR3 is 16 amino acids. Germline loops: CDR1 SGHRS, CDR2 YFSETQ. The CDR3 is CASSPPLAAQAETQYF. The CDR3, as DNA: TGCGCCAGCAGCCCGCCGCTAGCGGCTCAAGCTGAGACCCAGTACTTC.

This chain links TRBV27 with TRBJ1-5; the match to TRBD1 covers 7 bases. CDR3 length equals 15 residues. Germline V gene lookup returns CDR1 MNHEY and CDR2 SMNVEV (reference sequence). V gave up 5 bases and J gave up 2 bases; unmatched junction bases: 6. Here the CDR3 DNA reads TGTGCCAGCAGTGTGAGGGGGCCCGGCAATCAGCCCCAGCATTTT. Translated, it gives CASSVRGPGNQPQHF.

The chain is built from TRBV29-1 and TRBJ2-7, with a possible D match to TRBD2 (5 bases). V was pared by 6 bases and J by 4 bases, with 10 bases between. The CDR3 is 11 residues long. The germline CDR1 and CDR2 sequences are SQVTM and ANQGSEA. Here the CDR3 reads CSVNRGYEQYF. In nucleotides, the CDR3 is TGCAGCGTGAATCGGGGATACGAGCAGTACTTC.

This chain links TRBV7-9 with TRBJ1-3, with a tentative D call TRBD1 (5 bases). CDR1 and CDR2 from the germline V gene are SEHNR and FQNEAQ (reference sequence). V was clipped by 5 bases and J by 2 bases, with 13 bases between them. The CDR3 is made up of 15 amino acids. The CDR3 DNA reads as TGTGCCAGCAGCCCCGCCGGGGGTGCTGGAAACACCATATATTTT. Encoded protein: CASSPAGGAGNTIYF.

The chain recombines TRBV27 with TRBJ1-5; possibly TRBD1 for D (6 bases). CDR1 MNHEY and CDR2 SMNVEV come from the germline V gene (reference sequence). Trimming took 3 bases from V and 4 from J, leaving 13 bases between them. CDR3 length: 15 residues. DNA for the CDR3: TGTGCCAGCAGTTTGAATACTCAGGGGAATCAGCCCCAGCATTTT. Protein product: CASSLNTQGNQPQHF.

The V gene is TRBV9, the J gene TRBJ1-1; no firm D call. V lost 0 bases, J lost 3 bases, and 6 bases lay in between. The germline gives CDR1 SGDLS, CDR2 YYNGEE. The CDR3 is 13 residues long. This CDR3 is CASSVVGHTEAFF. For the CDR3, the DNA is TGTGCCAGCAGCGTAGTTGGGCACACTGAAGCTTTCTTT.